Below are 12 T cell receptor beta chains sequenced from a single sample in a study of T cell repertoires in cytomegalovirus infection. TCRdb reprocessed the reads with MiXCR, giving one entry per CDR3 protein. The data show just under 550,000 distinct CDR3 sequences, 26% seen once. The sample was PBMCs. The receptor set was obtained from a human donor in good health (CMV status not recorded). Some clones in this sample may be carry-over from other donors' samples.

This chain joins TRBV7-8 and TRBJ1-6; D uncertain. The germline gives CDR1 SGHVS, CDR2 FQNEAQ. The CDR3 extends over 15 amino acids. Between the trimmed V and J ends, which lost 1 base and 10 bases, there was a span of 14 bases. CDR3 protein: CASSLGAYRKSPLHF. DNA for the CDR3: TGTGCCAGCAGCTTAGGGGCCTATCGGAAATCACCCCTCCACTTT.

Ten or more counts support this clonotype. The chain combines TRBV7-2 with TRBJ2-1, with no clear D. The CDR3 totals 12 residues. Germline-derived CDR1 and CDR2 are SGHTA and FQGNSA. Between the trimmed V and J ends, which lost 6 bases and 5 bases, there was a span of 8 bases. The CDR3 sequence is CASSPRNNEQFF. The CDR3 nucleotides read TGTGCCAGCAGTCCCCGGAACAATGAGCAGTTCTTC.

The rearrangement links TRBV7-2 to TRBJ2-7, with 7 positions matching TRBD2. The CDR3 consists of 13 residues. Germline V gene sequence: CDR1 SGHTA, CDR2 FQGNSA. The junction had 12 bases not matched to a gene; V was cut back by 6 bases and J by 10 bases. CDR3 sequence (DNA): TGTGCCAGCAGGGAGCGGGACTACTCGTATCAGTACTTC. This encodes CASRERDYSYQYF.

In its sample, this clonotype was seen many times. V gene TRBV6-1 combines with J gene TRBJ1-1; no firm D call. The CDR3 contains 11 residues. V dropped 4 bases and J dropped 8 bases, with 8 bases sitting between them. Looked up from germline, CDR1 is MNHNS and CDR2 is SASEGT. This chain's CDR3 is CASSAWEEAFF. In DNA form, the CDR3 reads TGTGCCAGCAGTGCATGGGAGGAAGCTTTCTTT.

This clonotype was seen a few times. The chain couples TRBV7-8 to TRBJ1-6, with TRBD1 as a possible D gene (5 bases). The CDR3 spans 16 residues. V was clipped by 2 bases and J by 5 bases, with 13 bases between them. Germline assignment: CDR1 SGHVS and CDR2 FQNEAQ. This chain's CDR3 is CASSLLGAGNNSPLHF. For the CDR3, the DNA is TGTGCCAGCAGCTTACTCGGGGCGGGTAATAATTCACCCCTCCACTTT.

This CDR3 reads CSASVTGAYEQYF. The CDR3 DNA sequence: TGCAGTGCTAGTGTAACAGGAGCCTACGAGCAGTACTTC. The genes are TRBV20-1 and TRBJ2-7; D might be TRBD1 (5 bases). Germline CDR1 reads DFQATT; CDR2 reads SNEGSKA (reference sequence). This CDR3 comprises 13 residues. V lost 3 bases to trimming and J lost 2 bases, with 11 bases between them.

The gene calls are TRBV3-1 and TRBJ1-2; D is unresolved. The germline V and J ends were trimmed by 3 bases and 8 bases, with 16 bases remaining between them. The CDR3 extends over 14 amino acids. The germline V gene has CDR1 LGHDT and CDR2 YNNKEL (reference sequence). The CDR3 nucleotides read TGTGCCAGCAGCCAGCGAGCAGGCTCAAAGGGCTACACCTTC. Protein: CASSQRAGSKGYTF. Filled out from reference TRBV3-1 and TRBJ1-2, the complete variable domain reads DTAVSQTPKYLVTQMGNDKSIKCEQNLGHDTMYWYKQDSKKFLKIMFSYNNKELIINETVPNRFSPKSPDKAHLNLHINSLELGDSAVYFCASSQRAGSKGYTFGSGTRLTVV.

There are many counts of this clonotype. The genes are TRBV7-2 and TRBJ2-5; possible D gene TRBD2, 5 bases. Germline CDR1 SGHTA, CDR2 FQGNSA. The germline V and J ends were trimmed by 5 bases and 4 bases, with 14 bases remaining between them. This CDR3 has 14 residues. The DNA for the CDR3 is TGTGCCAGCAGCCAGGCGGGTTGGGCAGAGACCCAGTACTTC. Its translation: CASSQAGWAETQYF.

The chain joins TRBV7-2 to TRBJ2-1, with D uncertain. Germline CDR1 reads SGHTA; CDR2 reads FQGNSA. V was shortened by 0 bases and J by 9 bases, with 21 bases between the two germline ends. The length of the CDR3 is 17 residues. The CDR3 loop reads CASSLARIGSPRAEQFF. As DNA, the CDR3 is TGTGCCAGCAGCTTAGCGCGAATAGGTAGCCCGCGCGCTGAGCAGTTCTTC. Full variable domain (rest looked up from reference TRBV7-2 and TRBJ2-1): GAGVSQSPSNKVTEKGKDVELRCDPISGHTALYWYRQSLGQGLEFLIYFQGNSAPDKSGLPSDRFSAERTGGSVSTLTIQRTQQEDSAVYLCASSLARIGSPRAEQFFGPGTRLTVL.

This clonotype was counted ten times or more. This chain links TRBV7-2 with TRBJ2-5; D unclear. The V end lost 0 bases, the J end lost 2 bases, and 13 bases lay between the germline ends. The CDR3 is made up of 16 amino acids. Germline assignment: CDR1 SGHTA and CDR2 FQGNSA. Written as DNA, the CDR3 is TGTGCCAGCAGCTTAGCGCGGTGGGAAAGGCAAGAGACCCAGTACTTC. It is translated as CASSLARWERQETQYF.

The rearrangement links TRBV20-1 to TRBJ2-1; TRBD2 matches 11 bases. The CDR3 covers 15 residues. Per the germline V gene, CDR1 is DFQATT and CDR2 is SNEGSKA (reference sequence). Trimming removed 4 bases from V and 4 bases from J; junction bases left unmatched: 6. In DNA, the CDR3 is TGCAGTGCTACTATAGCGGGAGGGTCATACAATGAGCAGTTCTTC. Its translation is CSATIAGGSYNEQFF.

The CDR3 region is CASSETSGGVLFF. As DNA, the CDR3 is TGTGCCAGCAGTGAAACTAGCGGGGGAGTGCTGTTTTTT. The rearrangement links TRBV2 to TRBJ2-2; the match to TRBD2 covers 11 bases. CDR3 length: 13 amino acids. Germline V CDR1 and CDR2: SNHLY, FYNNEI. Trimming removed 2 bases from V and 13 bases from J; junction bases left unmatched: 3.